This T cell receptor beta chain derives from a study of blood T cell repertoires in COVID-19. CDR1 SNHLY and CDR2 FYNNEI come from the germline V gene. V gave up 3 bases and J gave up 6 bases, with 9 bases separating them. This CDR3 has 13 residues. This clone was seen only a few times. The cohort comprised adults aged roughly 18 to 90 years residing in around 25 US areas. Individuals in the exposed group had encountered a COVID-19 case within 2 weeks preceding study entry. Authors' processing steps: By means of reference gene primer amplification, nucleated cell counts were estimated. Repertoires were generated with immunoSEQ multiplex PCR, while TCRdb's copy carries only in-frame clones and drops some. The V and J calls and clone size were taken over from that table, and D and trimming were inferred from the DNA. Among roughly 200,000 clones listed, about four fifths were seen once.

The sample was PBMCs or T cells enriched from blood (not recorded which). This receptor was identified in a woman in her forties or fifties who had been exposed to COVID-19. The gene calls are TRBV2 and TRBJ1-5; D not certain. The CDR3 nucleotides are TGTGCCAGCAGTGAGGCGGGAGCTCAGCCCCAGCATTTT. It translates to CASSEAGAQPQHF.